This T cell receptor beta chain stems from a study of T cells expressing NK-cell markers. As for the study in general: It was sorted CD3+CD56+NKG2C+, CD3+CD56+NKG2C- and CD3+CD56-NKG2C+ T cells that supplied the TCR beta repertoires. One of eight sequenced donors was HCMV-seronegative; the other seven were seropositive.

For this clonotype: Antigen specificity is unknown.

TCRdb reanalyzed the 5' RACE reads, giving one entry per CDR3 protein sequence and no DNA. The data include about 260,000 distinct CDR3 sequences; the top ten clones carry around 4.3%. Points from the study as a whole: In roughly six donors, dominant CD3+CD56+NKG2C+ clonotypes ranked among the top 10 CD8+ clonotypes.

This CDR3 region has 16 residues. Germline values: CDR1 SGHTA, CDR2 FQGTGA. The chain combines TRBV7-3 with TRBJ2-2; TCRdb returns TRBD2, unconfirmable since there is no DNA. The material sequenced was blood T cells: a sorted CD56 or NKG2C T cell subset, CD4+ or CD8+ T cells, or bulk PBMC T cells (not recorded which). The TCR was taken from a woman aged 18 to 75 in good health. The CDR3 here is CASSSRTSGSIGELFF.